This entry features one T cell receptor beta chain sequence. This sample was taken from a study of blood T cell repertoires in COVID-19. The CDR3 is 17 amino acids. The V gene end was trimmed by 7 bases and the J gene end by 1 base; junction bases not matched to a gene: 15. Germline loops: CDR1 LNHDA, CDR2 SQIVND (reference sequence). Sequencing used immunoSEQ multiplex PCR; TCRdb keeps in-frame clones, though not all of them. In the table there are some 180,000 clones, 87% of which are singletons. V usage is TRBV19 and J usage is TRBJ2-5, with TRBD1 matching 7 bases. Sequenced material: peripheral blood. This clonotype originated in a man in his fifties or sixties with active or convalescent COVID-19. CDR3 nucleotides: TGTGCCAGTACCATGGGCTTTTATAGGGGGCTCCAAGAGACCCAGTACTTC. This codes for CASTMGFYRGLQETQYF.